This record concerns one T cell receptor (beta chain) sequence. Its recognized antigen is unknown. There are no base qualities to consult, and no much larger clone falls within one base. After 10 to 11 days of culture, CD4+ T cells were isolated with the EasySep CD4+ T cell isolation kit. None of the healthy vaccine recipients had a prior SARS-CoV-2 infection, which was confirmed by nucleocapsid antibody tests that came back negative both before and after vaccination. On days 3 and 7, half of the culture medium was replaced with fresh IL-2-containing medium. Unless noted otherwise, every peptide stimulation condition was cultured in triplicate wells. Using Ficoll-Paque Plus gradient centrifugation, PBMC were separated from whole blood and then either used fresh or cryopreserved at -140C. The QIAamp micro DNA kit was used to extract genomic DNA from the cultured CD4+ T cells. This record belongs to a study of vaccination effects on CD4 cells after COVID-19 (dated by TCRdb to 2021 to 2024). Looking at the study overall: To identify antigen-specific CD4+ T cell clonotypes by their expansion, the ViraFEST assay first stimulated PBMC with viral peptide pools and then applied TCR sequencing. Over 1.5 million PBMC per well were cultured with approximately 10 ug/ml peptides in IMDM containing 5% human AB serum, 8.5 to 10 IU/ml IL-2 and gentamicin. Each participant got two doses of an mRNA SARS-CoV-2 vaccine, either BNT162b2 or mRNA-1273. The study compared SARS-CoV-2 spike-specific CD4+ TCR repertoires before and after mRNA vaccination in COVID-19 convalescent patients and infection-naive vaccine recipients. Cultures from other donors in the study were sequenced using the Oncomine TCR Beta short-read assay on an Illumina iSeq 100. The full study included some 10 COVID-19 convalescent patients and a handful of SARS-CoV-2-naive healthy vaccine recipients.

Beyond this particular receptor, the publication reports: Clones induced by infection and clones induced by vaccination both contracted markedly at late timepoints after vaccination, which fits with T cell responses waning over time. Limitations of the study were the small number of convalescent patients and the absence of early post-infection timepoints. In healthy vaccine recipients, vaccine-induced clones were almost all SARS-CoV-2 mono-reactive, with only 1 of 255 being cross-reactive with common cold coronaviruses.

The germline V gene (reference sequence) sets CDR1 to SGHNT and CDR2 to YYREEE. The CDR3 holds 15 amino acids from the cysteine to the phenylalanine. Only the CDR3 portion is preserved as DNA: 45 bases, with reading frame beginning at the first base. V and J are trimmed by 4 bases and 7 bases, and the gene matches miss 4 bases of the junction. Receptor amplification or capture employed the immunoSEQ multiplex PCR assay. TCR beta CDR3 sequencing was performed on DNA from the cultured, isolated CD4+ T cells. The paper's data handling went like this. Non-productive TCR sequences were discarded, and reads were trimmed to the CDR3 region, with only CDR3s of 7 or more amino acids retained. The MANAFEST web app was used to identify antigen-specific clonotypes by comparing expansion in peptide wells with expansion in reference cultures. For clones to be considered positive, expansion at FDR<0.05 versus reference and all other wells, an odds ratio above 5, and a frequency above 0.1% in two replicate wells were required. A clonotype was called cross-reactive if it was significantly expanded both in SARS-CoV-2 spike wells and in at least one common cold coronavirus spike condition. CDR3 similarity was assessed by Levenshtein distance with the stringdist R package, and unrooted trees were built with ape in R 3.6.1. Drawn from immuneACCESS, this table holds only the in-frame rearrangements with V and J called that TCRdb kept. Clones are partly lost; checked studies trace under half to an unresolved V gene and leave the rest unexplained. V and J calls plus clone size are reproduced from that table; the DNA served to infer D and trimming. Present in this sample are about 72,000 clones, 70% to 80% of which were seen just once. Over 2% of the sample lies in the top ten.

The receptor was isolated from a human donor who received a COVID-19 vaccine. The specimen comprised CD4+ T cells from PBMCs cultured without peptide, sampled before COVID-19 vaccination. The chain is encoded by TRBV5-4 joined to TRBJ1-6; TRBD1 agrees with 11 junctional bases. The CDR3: CASSKGTGGNSPLHF. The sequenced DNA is TGTGCCAGCAGCAAAGGGACAGGGGGGAATTCACCCCTCCACTTT.